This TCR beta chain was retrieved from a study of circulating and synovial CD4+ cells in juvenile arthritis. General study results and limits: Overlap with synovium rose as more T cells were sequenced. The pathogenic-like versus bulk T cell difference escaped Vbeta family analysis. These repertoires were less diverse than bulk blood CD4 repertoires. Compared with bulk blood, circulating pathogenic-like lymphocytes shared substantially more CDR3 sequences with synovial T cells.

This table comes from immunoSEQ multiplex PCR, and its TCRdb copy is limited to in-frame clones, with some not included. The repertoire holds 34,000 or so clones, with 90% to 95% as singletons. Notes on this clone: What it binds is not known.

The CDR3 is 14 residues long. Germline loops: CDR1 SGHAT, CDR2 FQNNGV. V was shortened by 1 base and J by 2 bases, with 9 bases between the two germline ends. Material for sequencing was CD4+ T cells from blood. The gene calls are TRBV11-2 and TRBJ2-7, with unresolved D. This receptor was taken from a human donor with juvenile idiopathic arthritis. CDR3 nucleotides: TGTGCCAGCAGCTTAGGTCCAGGAACCTACGAGCAGTACTTC. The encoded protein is CASSLGPGTYEQYF.